What follows are 10 T cell receptor beta chains derived from one specimen sequenced in a study of beta chain features in type 1 diabetes. All of the isolated RNA was reverse transcribed, so expressed TCRB transcripts were sequenced. Produced via immunoSEQ multiplex PCR; TCRdb's table is partial and in-frame only. The repertoire holds 600,000 to 650,000 clones, with roughly 15% as singletons. The source material was naive CD4+ T cells from blood. The receptors shown here come from a man younger than 35 in good health.

This clone was found a few times. V and J are TRBV5-6 and TRBJ2-4; possibly TRBD1 for D (5 bases). Germline CDR1 is SGHDT and CDR2 is YYEEEE. This CDR3 has 16 amino acids. Trimming left V 1 base short and J 0 bases short, with 11 bases between. The CDR3 sequence: CASSLLGELAKNIQYF. The CDR3 nucleotides are TGTGCCAGCAGCTTGTTAGGGGAATTAGCCAAAAACATTCAGTACTTC.

This clone was detected only a few times. This same CDR3 is encoded by further DNA sequences in the sample. The chain uses TRBV7-2 and TRBJ1-1; D not certain. Germline lookup yields CDR1 SGHTA and CDR2 FQGNSA. V was shortened by 1 base and J by 6 bases, with 3 bases between the two germline ends. The CDR3 covers 11 residues. CDR3 nucleotide sequence: TGTGCCAGCAGCTTAGTTGCTGAAGCTTTCTTT. This gives the protein CASSLVAEAFF. The variable domain in full, completed from reference TRBV7-2 and TRBJ1-1, reads GAGVSQSPSNKVTEKGKDVELRCDPISGHTALYWYRQSLGQGLEFLIYFQGNSAPDKSGLPSDRFSAERTGGSVSTLTIQRTQQEDSAVYLCASSLVAEAFFGQGTRLTVV.

This clone was detected a few times. The chain uses TRBV6-5 and TRBJ2-3, with D possibly TRBD1 on 6 matching bases. The germline V gene has CDR1 MNHEY and CDR2 SVGAGI. CDR3 size: 13 residues. Trimming cost V 6 bases and J 3 bases, with 10 bases left between them. The CDR3 loop reads CASRGGGTDTQYF. The DNA of the CDR3 is TGTGCCAGCAGAGGGGGTGGAACAGATACGCAGTATTTT.

This clone was seen a handful of times. This sequence may be a read error, since a much larger clone differs from it by one base. This sequence joins TRBV14 and TRBJ2-1, with D uncertain. Germline V gene lookup returns CDR1 SGHDN and CDR2 FVKESK. The CDR3 runs 13 residues. The chain's CDR3 is CVSSQDGMWEQFF. The CDR3 nucleotides read TGTGTCAGCAGCCAAGATGGAATGTGGGAGCAGTTCTTC.

The V call is TRBV10-3, the J call TRBJ2-5; D ambiguous. Germline lookup yields CDR1 ENHRY and CDR2 SYGVKD. Trimming pared 5 bases from V and 4 bases from J, leaving 17 bases between. The CDR3 runs 15 residues. In DNA form, the CDR3 reads TGTGCCATCAGTAAAGCCCAGGATTTCGGAGAGACCCAGTACTTC. Translating gives CAISKAQDFGETQYF.

This chain links TRBV6-1 with TRBJ2-1, with 11 positions matching TRBD2. The CDR3 is made up of 15 amino acids. Germline assignment: CDR1 MNHNS and CDR2 SASEGT. J was trimmed by 4 bases and V by 7 bases; bases with no gene match: 6. The CDR3 nucleotides read TGTGCCAGCAACGAGGTAGCGGGAGGGTACAATGAGCAGTTCTTC. Protein: CASNEVAGGYNEQFF.

The V call is TRBV27, the J call TRBJ2-1; tentative D call: TRBD2 (6 bases). The CDR3 is 14 amino acids. V was shortened by 3 bases and J by 7 bases, with 13 bases between the two germline ends. CDR1 and CDR2 (germline): MNHEY, SMNVEV (reference sequence). CDR3 nucleotides: TGTGCCAGCAGTTTCAGACTAGTTCAGAATGAGCAGTTCTTC. It specifies CASSFRLVQNEQFF.

The genes are TRBV11-2 and TRBJ2-5, with TRBD1 matching over 7 bases. Germline V lookup: CDR1 SGHAT, CDR2 FQNNGV. This CDR3 contains 14 residues. Trimming at V came to 2 bases and at J to 4 bases, leaving 4 bases not matched to a gene. The CDR3 is CASSLISGGETQYF. The DNA for the CDR3 is TGTGCCAGCAGCTTAATATCAGGGGGAGAGACCCAGTACTTC.

This clone has only a few counts. The rearrangement links TRBV4-3 to TRBJ1-2; maybe TRBD1 (6 bases). V lost 1 base, J lost 5 bases, and 17 bases lay in between. The CDR3 runs 16 residues. In germline, CDR1 is LGHNA, CDR2 YSLEER. The CDR3 is CASSQAVAGVGYGYTF. Written as DNA, the CDR3 is TGCGCCAGCAGCCAAGCTGTGGCAGGGGTTGGGTATGGCTACACCTTC.

The V and J genes are TRBV5-1 and TRBJ2-7; D is possibly TRBD1 (6 bases). There are 14 residues in the CDR3. Germline CDR1 and CDR2: SGHRS and YFSETQ. Between the trimmed V and J ends, which lost 2 bases and 2 bases, there was a span of 11 bases. CDR3 sequence (DNA): TGCGCCAGCAGCTTTTCGACAGGCACCTACGAGCAGTACTTC. Translating it yields CASSFSTGTYEQYF.